This record looks at one TCR beta chain sequence and its context. Which antigen it targets is not known. Given a much more abundant clone one base away, this may be a read error. Immediately after resection, surgical brain or tumor specimens were cryofrozen in liquid nitrogen, and peripheral blood cells were collected at the same time. This sample is part of a study of glioma-infiltrating T cells (dated by TCRdb to about 2016). For the study in its entirety: Low-grade gliomas were represented by WHO grade II oligodendrogliomas or astrocytomas, and glioblastomas were represented by WHO grade IV tumors that were sampled at initial rather than recurrent diagnosis. Before surgery, glioma patients were given dexamethasone for six or fewer days. The sequencing target for blood libraries was about 4.5- to 11-fold coverage of roughly 950,000 peripheral T cells. The study sequenced TCR alpha- and beta-chain repertoires from glioma tissue, from non-neoplastic brain tissue and from matched peripheral blood mononuclear cells. To measure divergence between tissue and blood T-cell populations, each tissue-infiltrating repertoire was compared with the peripheral blood repertoire of the same patient. Three low-grade glioma patients, about eight primary glioblastoma patients and three non-glioma patients contributing non-neoplastic brain tissue were included in the paired cohort.

Via the germline V gene, CDR1 is MNHEY and CDR2 SVGEGT. For this chain, trimming is 0 bases at the V end and 0 bases at the J end, and the number of junction bases without a gene match is 14. Inclusive of the bounding cysteine and phenylalanine, the CDR3 is 19 residues long. The kept DNA is CDR3 alone, 57 bases in frame from the first base. The iRepertoire nested amplicon-rescue multiplex PCR (arm-PCR) platform was used to amplify TCR alpha and beta CDR3 regions from RNA. For one-step reverse transcription and amplification, roughly 100-450 ng of tissue mRNA or PBMC total RNA was used as input. Following bead purification, Illumina adapters were added by a secondary multiplex PCR, and libraries between 200 and 400 bp were gel-purified. The libraries contained internal 6-nucleotide barcodes that were used for demultiplexing. Libraries were sequenced on an Illumina MiSeq with 2x220 or 2x250 nucleotide paired-end reads. Per the authors' processing: FLASH 1.2.11 was used to merge paired reads, and BWA-MEM then aligned the reads to the GRCh37 human genome before TRA and TRB reads were extracted. For V and J assignment, an IMGT-derived reference of cassette sequences and CDR3 motifs that included pseudogenes was used. Reads were translated in three frames, and productive CDR3s were defined as those with a C...FGXG motif and no stop codons. A clonotype was defined as a unique combination of a V-J cassette pair and a CDR3 amino acid sequence. Reads were filtered by Hamming distance, thresholded by each sample's sequence error rate in mapped regions. In-frame beta chains were kept once TCRdb had trimmed the public reads at Q25 with fastp and called clones with MiXCR. Each entry is one CDR3 protein sequence, shown with its most common DNA and genes. TCRdb's processing, not the authors', yielded these V and J calls. The sample data list around 350,000 distinct CDR3 sequences, and approximately 42% of these were observed just once. More than 10% of the sample is taken by the ten largest.

What the work shows at the level of the full study, not this receptor alone: Small numbers underpinned the group comparisons: roughly 8 glioblastoma patients, three low-grade glioma patients and three non-neoplastic patients. Patients with low tissue-blood divergence were marked by a signature set of shared blood CDR3 motifs, and this signature set was depleted in highly divergent patients. Very few CDR3 sequences were shared between tissue and blood, attributed to high CDR3 diversity and limited sampling. VJ-independent divergence between tissue and blood was below expectation in non-neoplastic patients but above expectation in all gliomas, especially low-grade gliomas.

The sequence is built from TRBV6-2 or TRBV6-3 and TRBJ2-7, and TRBD1 matches 7 of the central bases. The TCR originated in a human donor with low-grade glioma or glioblastoma, undergoing nonglioma brain surgery, or in good health (not recorded which). Specimen: glioma tissue, nonneoplastic brain tissue, or PBMCs (not recorded which). CDR3 region: CASSYSRGLLLGNSYEQYF. The bases read TGTGCCAGCAGTTACTCGAGGGGGCTCTTGCTCGGGAACTCCTACGAGCAGTACTTC.